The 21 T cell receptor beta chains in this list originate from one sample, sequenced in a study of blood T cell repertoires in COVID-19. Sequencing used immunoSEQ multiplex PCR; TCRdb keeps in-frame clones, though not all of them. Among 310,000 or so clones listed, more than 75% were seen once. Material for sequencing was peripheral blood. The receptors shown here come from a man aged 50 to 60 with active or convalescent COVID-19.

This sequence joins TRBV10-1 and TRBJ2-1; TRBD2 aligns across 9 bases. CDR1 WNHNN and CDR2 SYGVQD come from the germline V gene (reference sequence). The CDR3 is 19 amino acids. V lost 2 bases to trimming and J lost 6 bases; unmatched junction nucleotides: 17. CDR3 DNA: TGCGCCAGCAGTGAGAGGCGGGAGGGCCGGATACGGGGGCTCAATGAGCAGTTCTTC. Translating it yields CASSERREGRIRGLNEQFF.

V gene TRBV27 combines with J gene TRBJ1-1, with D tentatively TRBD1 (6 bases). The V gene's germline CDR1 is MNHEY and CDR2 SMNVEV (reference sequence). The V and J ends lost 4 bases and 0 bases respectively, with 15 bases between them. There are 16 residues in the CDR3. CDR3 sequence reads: CASSSQRQDLNTEAFF. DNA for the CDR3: TGTGCCAGCAGTTCCCAAAGACAGGATTTGAACACTGAAGCTTTCTTT.

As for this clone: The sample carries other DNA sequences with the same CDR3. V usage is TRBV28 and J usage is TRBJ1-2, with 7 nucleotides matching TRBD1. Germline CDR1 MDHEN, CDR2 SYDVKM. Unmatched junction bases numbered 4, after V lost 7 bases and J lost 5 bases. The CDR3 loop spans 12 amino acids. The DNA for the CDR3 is TGTGCCAGCACCACACAGGGGTATGGCTACACCTTC. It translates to CASTTQGYGYTF.

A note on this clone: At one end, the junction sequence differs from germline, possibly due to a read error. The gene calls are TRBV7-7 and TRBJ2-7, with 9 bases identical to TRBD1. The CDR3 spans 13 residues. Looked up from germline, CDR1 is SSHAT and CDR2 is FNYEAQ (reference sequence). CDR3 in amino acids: CASSRGQGEEQYF. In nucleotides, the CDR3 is TGTGCTAGCAGCCGGGGACAGGGCGAGGAGCAGTACTTC.

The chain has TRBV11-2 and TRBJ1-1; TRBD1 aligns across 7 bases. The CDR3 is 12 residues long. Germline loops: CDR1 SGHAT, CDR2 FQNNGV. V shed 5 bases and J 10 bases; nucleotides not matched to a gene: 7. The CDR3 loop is CASSHQTGRAFF. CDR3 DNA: TGTGCCAGCAGCCACCAGACAGGGCGAGCTTTCTTT.

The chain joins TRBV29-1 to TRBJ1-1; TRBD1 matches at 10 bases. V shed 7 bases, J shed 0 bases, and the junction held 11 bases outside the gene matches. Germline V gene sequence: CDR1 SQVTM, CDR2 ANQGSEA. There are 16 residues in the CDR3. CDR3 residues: CSATPGTGEVNTEAFF. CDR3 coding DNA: TGCAGCGCGACACCTGGGACAGGGGAGGTGAACACTGAAGCTTTCTTT.

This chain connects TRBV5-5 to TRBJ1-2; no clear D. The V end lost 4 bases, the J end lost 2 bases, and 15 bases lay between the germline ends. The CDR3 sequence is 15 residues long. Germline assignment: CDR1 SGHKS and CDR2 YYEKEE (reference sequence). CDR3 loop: CASSPISALNYGYTF. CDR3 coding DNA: TGTGCCAGCAGCCCTATTTCCGCTCTCAACTATGGCTACACCTTC.

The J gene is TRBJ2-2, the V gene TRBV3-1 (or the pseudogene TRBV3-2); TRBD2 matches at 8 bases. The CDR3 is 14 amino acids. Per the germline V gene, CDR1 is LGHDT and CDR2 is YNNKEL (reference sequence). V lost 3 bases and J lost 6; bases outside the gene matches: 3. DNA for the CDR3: TGTGCCAGCAGCCAGAGCGGGAGCGCCGGGGAGCTGTTTTTT. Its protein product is CASSQSGSAGELFF.

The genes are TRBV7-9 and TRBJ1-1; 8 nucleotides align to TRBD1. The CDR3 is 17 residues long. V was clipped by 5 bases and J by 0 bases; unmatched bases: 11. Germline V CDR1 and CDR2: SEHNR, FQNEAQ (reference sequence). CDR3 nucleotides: TGTGCCAGCAGCCGCACCACAGGGGGAGCTTTGAACACTGAAGCTTTCTTT. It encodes CASSRTTGGALNTEAFF. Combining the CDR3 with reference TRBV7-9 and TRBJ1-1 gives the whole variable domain DTGVSQNPRHKITKRGQNVTFRCDPISEHNRLYWYRQTLGQGPEFLTYFQNEAQLEKSRLLSDRFSAERPKGSFSTLEIQRTEQGDSAMYLCASSRTTGGALNTEAFFGQGTRLTVV.

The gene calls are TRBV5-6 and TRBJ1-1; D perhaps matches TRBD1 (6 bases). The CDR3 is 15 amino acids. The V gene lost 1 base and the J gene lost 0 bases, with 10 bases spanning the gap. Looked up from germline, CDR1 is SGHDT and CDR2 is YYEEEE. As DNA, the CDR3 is TGTGCCAGCAGCTTGTATACAGGGATGAACACTGAAGCTTTCTTT. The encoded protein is CASSLYTGMNTEAFF.

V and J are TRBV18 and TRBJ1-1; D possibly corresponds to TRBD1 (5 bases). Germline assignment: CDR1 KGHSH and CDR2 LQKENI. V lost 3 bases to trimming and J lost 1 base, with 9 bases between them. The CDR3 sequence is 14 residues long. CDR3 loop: CASSPSQGNTEAFF. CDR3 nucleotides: TGTGCCAGCTCACCTTCCCAGGGGAACACTGAAGCTTTCTTT.

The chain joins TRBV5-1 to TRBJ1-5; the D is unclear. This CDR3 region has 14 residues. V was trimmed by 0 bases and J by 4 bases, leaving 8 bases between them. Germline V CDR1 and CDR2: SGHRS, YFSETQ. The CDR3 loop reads CASSLDSFNQPQHF. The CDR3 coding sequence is TGCGCCAGCAGCTTGGACAGTTTTAATCAGCCCCAGCATTTT.

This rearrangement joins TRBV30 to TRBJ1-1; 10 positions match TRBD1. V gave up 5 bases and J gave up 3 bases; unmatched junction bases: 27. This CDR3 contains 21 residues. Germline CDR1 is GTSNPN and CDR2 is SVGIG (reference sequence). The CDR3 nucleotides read TGTGCCTGGGCTAGACAGGGGGCGGCCGTGTTTAAGCCCGGACTATACACTGAAGCTTTCTTT. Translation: CAWARQGAAVFKPGLYTEAFF.

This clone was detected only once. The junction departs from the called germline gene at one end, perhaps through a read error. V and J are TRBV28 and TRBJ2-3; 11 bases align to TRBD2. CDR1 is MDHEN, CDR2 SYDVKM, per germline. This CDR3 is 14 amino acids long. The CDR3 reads CASNLAGGADTQYF. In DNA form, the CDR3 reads TGTGCCAGCAATTTAGCGGGAGGGGCAGATACGCAGTATTTT.

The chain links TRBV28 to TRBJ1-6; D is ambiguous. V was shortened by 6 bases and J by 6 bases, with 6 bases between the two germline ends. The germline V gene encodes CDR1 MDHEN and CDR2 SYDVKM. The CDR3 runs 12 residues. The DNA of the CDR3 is TGTGCCAGCAGCCAGGCTAATTCACCCCTCCACTTT. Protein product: CASSQANSPLHF.

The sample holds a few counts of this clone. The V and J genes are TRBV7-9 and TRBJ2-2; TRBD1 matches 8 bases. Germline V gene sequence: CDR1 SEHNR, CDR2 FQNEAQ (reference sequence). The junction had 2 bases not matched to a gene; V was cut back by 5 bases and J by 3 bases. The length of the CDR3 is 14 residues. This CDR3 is CASSPGQDTGELFF. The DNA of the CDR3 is TGTGCCAGCAGCCCGGGACAGGACACCGGGGAGCTGTTTTTT.

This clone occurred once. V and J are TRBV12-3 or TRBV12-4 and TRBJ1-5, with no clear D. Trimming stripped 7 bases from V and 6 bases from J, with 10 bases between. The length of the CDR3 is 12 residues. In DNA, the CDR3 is TGTGCCAGCACCCTAGGCGGTCAGCCCCAGCATTTT. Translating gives CASTLGGQPQHF.

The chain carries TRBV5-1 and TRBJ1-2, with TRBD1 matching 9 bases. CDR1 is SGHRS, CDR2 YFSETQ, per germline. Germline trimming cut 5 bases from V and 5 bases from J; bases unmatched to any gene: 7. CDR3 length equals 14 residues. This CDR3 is CASRLTGGEYGYTF. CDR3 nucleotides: TGCGCCAGCAGACTGACAGGGGGAGAATATGGCTACACCTTC.

CDR3 residues: CASSLVFGGTNYGYTF. The CDR3 DNA sequence: TGTGCCAGCAGTTTGGTTTTCGGCGGAACTAACTATGGCTACACCTTC. J is TRBJ1-2 and V is TRBV28, with D uncertain. The CDR3 contains 16 residues. Trimming took 3 bases from V and 0 from J, leaving 14 bases between them. The germline V gene has CDR1 MDHEN and CDR2 SYDVKM.

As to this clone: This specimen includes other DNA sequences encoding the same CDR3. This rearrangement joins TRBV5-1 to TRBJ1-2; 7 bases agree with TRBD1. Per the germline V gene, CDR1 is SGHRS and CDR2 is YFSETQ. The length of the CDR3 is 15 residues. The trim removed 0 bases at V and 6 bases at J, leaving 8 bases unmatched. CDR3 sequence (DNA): TGCGCCAGCAGCTTGGGAATCGACAGGGTGAATGGCTACACCTTC. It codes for CASSLGIDRVNGYTF.

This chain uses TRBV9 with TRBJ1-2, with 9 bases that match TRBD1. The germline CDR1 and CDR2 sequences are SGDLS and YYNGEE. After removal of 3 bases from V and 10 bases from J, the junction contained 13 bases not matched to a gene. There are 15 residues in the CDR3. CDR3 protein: CASSEALGTGKDYTF. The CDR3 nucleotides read TGTGCCAGCAGCGAAGCCCTAGGGACAGGGAAAGACTACACCTTC.